This entry lists 9 T cell receptor beta chains sequenced from one sample in a study of cytomegalovirus exposure and HLA in healthy donors. 13 Jbeta primers and 60 Vbeta primers were used for the PCR. Only in-frame clones appear in the TCRdb table, and some are missing; sequencing was by immunoSEQ multiplex PCR. The repertoire has more than 100,000 clones, under 70% of them found once; the top ten carry more than 1.5%. What was sequenced was PBMCs. The receptors derive from a man between 18 and 29 years old in good health and CMV-seronegative.

The rearrangement links TRBV2 to TRBJ2-7; TRBD2 is a possible D gene (5 bases). In germline, CDR1 is SNHLY, CDR2 FYNNEI. Trimming left V 2 bases short and J 0 bases short, with 11 bases between. This CDR3 comprises 15 residues. CDR3 amino acids: CASSELGVSSYEQYF. The DNA for the CDR3 is TGTGCCAGCAGTGAATTGGGAGTAAGCTCCTACGAGCAGTACTTC.

V and J are TRBV27 and TRBJ2-1; D unclear. V was clipped by 7 bases and J by 9 bases, with 13 bases between them. Germline V gene data show CDR1 as MNHEY and CDR2 as SMNVEV (reference sequence). The CDR3 loop spans 12 amino acids. The CDR3 sequence: CASTRRGAEQFF. In nucleotides, the CDR3 is TGTGCCAGCACTCGGAGAGGAGCTGAGCAGTTCTTC.

This clone showed up just once. The V gene is TRBV6-6, the J gene TRBJ1-1; D gene uncertain. The CDR3 is made up of 14 amino acids. The ends were cut back, 5 bases at V and 1 base at J, with 11 bases in the middle. Looked up from germline, CDR1 is MNHNY and CDR2 is SVGAGI (reference sequence). The CDR3 sequence is CASSISPGNTEAFF. CDR3 DNA: TGTGCCAGCAGTATTAGTCCGGGGAACACTGAAGCTTTCTTT.

V gene TRBV30 combines with J gene TRBJ2-2, with 11 bases matching TRBD2. The CDR3 consists of 16 residues. Germline lookup yields CDR1 GTSNPN and CDR2 SVGIG (reference sequence). Unmatched junction bases numbered 8, after V lost 3 bases and J lost 5 bases. The CDR3 is CAWRPWTSGPTGELFF. The CDR3, as DNA: TGTGCCTGGAGACCATGGACTAGCGGGCCAACCGGGGAGCTGTTTTTT.

The CDR3 DNA sequence: TGTGCCAGCACCGAGGGCTATCAGCCCCAGCATTTT. As protein: CASTEGYQPQHF. V gene TRBV7-2 combines with J gene TRBJ1-5; D uncertain. The CDR3 has 12 amino acids. V lost 7 bases to trimming and J lost 5 bases, with 9 bases between them. The germline V gene has CDR1 SGHTA and CDR2 FQGNSA.

Of note for this clone: It is unclear where the CDR3 begins or ends on the DNA, so no DNA is shown, and the CDR3 is as TCRdb lists it. This chain uses TRBV21-1 with TRBJ2-7; the listed D gene, TRBD2, was not tested against the DNA. TRBV21-1 is classified as a pseudogene. The length of the CDR3 is 14 amino acids, counting both ends. The CDR3 sequence: CASSDYQCSYEQYF.

This clone occurred once. This chain joins TRBV4-2 and TRBJ2-1; 9 nucleotides align to TRBD2. V lost 3 bases to trimming and J lost 8 bases; unmatched junction nucleotides: 11. This CDR3 contains 16 residues. CDR1 is LGHNA, CDR2 YNFKEQ, per germline. The CDR3 bases are TGTGCCAGCAGCCAGGCTAGCGGGACCCTAGGGGATGAGCAGTTCTTC. Translating it yields CASSQASGTLGDEQFF.

To note about this clone: Other DNA sequences in this specimen translate into the identical CDR3. The rearrangement joins TRBV13 to TRBJ2-7; the D is unclear. Trimming removed 1 base from V and 3 bases from J, with 10 bases in between. Germline loops: CDR1 PRHDT, CDR2 FYEKMQ (reference sequence). CDR3 length: 14 amino acids. CDR3 bases: TGTGCCAGCAGCTTAGTTGGCAGAAACTACGAGCAGTACTTC. Protein product: CASSLVGRNYEQYF.

The J gene is TRBJ2-1, the V gene TRBV6-5; TRBD1 matches 7 bases. The CDR3 sequence is 15 residues long. The germline V gene encodes CDR1 MNHEY and CDR2 SVGAGI. With 6 bases clipped from V and 5 bases from J, the junction kept 10 bases outside the gene matches. The CDR3 bases are TGTGCCAGCAGCCCTATACGACAGGGAAACAATGAGCAGTTCTTC. Amino acid sequence: CASSPIRQGNNEQFF.